The text below deals with one TCR beta chain. TCRdb recomputed calls from the 5' RACE reads with MiXCR, one row per CDR3 protein. The table records 12,000 or so distinct CDR3 sequences, roughly 47% of them present only once. This CDR3 contains 12 residues. Per germline, CDR1 DFQATT and CDR2 SNEGSKA (reference sequence). V lost 3 bases and J lost 6; bases outside the gene matches: 2. Cells sorted as Tregs were CD4+, CD25+ and CD127-/low. The sample comprised tumor-infiltrating Tregs sorted from the breast tumor. The origin of this receptor is a female donor with breast cancer. The chain links TRBV20-1 to TRBJ2-7; 10 bases map to TRBD2. CDR3 DNA sequence: TGCAGTGCTAGGGTAGCGGGAGGCGAGCAGTACGTC. This gives the protein CSARVAGGEQYV.